The following is a T cell receptor (beta chain) sequence with its context. The data stem from a study of blood T cell repertoires in COVID-19. Turning to the study itself: The samples span acute and convalescent COVID-19 from the United States, Italy and Spain. T cells, B-cell-depleted T cells, or PBMCs provided the cDNA or gDNA that served as material.

Trimming left V 1 base short and J 1 base short, with 10 bases between. CDR3 length: 15 amino acids. CDR1 is MGHRA, CDR2 YSYEKL, per germline. Original methodology: Nucleated cell counts were estimated from reference gene primer amplification. The assay was immunoSEQ multiplex PCR, and TCRdb's table has in-frame clones only and misses some. V and J calls and clone size are those listed in that table; D and trimming were worked out from the DNA. The table lists about 150,000 clones, about 74% of them singletons. The chain combines TRBV4-1 with TRBJ1-2; D may be TRBD1 (6 bases). This sequence originates from a man aged 45-65 years with acute or convalescent COVID-19. The sample comprised peripheral blood. CDR3 DNA sequence: TGCGCCAGCAGCCAAGGAGGGGGAATTAACTATGGCTACACCTTC. It specifies CASSQGGGINYGYTF.